A single sample gave rise to the 23 T cell receptor beta chains below, sequenced in a study of blood T cell repertoires in COVID-19. TCRdb keeps only in-frame clones here, not all; method: immunoSEQ multiplex PCR. Among about 140,000 clones listed, about four fifths were seen once. The sequencing sample was made of peripheral blood. The source of these receptors is a man aged 80 or over with acute or convalescent COVID-19.

The chain has TRBV19 and TRBJ2-3, with a possible D match to TRBD2 (6 bases). Looked up from germline, CDR1 is LNHDA and CDR2 is SQIVND (reference sequence). The V end lost 7 bases, the J end lost 6 bases, and 8 bases lay between the germline ends. CDR3 length equals 11 residues. The CDR3, as DNA: TGTGCCAGTAAGGGAGGCGATACGCAGTATTTT. Translated: CASKGGDTQYF.

V is TRBV5-4 and J is TRBJ2-5; 11 bases agree with TRBD2. CDR1 is SGHNT, CDR2 YYREEE, per germline (reference sequence). Losses at the gene ends were 5 bases for V and 2 bases for J; bases not matched to a gene: 5. The CDR3 contains 15 residues. The CDR3 bases are TGTGCCAGCAGACAGCGGACTAGCGGGCAAGAGACCCAGTACTTC. Protein: CASRQRTSGQETQYF.

The chain combines TRBV6-2 or TRBV6-3 with TRBJ2-7, with 11 bases identical to TRBD1. Unmatched junction bases numbered 8, after V lost 5 bases and J lost 5 bases. The germline gives CDR1 MNHEY, CDR2 SVGEGT. The CDR3 contains 15 residues. This chain's CDR3 is CASSEPGQGVHEQYF. The CDR3 bases are TGTGCCAGCAGTGAGCCGGGACAGGGGGTCCACGAGCAGTACTTC.

This clone came up once. The chain combines TRBV5-1 with TRBJ2-1; 7 bases align to TRBD2. With V trimmed by 5 bases and J by 7 bases, 9 bases remained unmatched. The CDR3 length is 14 residues. The germline V gene encodes CDR1 SGHRS and CDR2 YFSETQ. The CDR3 region is CASRWTSILNEQFF. The DNA of the CDR3 is TGCGCCAGCAGATGGACTAGTATTCTAAATGAGCAGTTCTTC.

This chain links TRBV11-2 with TRBJ1-5; perhaps TRBD1 as D (5 bases). There are 14 residues in the CDR3. The germline CDR1 and CDR2 sequences are SGHAT and FQNNGV. V was shortened by 3 bases and J by 3 bases, with 9 bases between the two germline ends. CDR3: CASSFRGVNQPQHF. CDR3 DNA sequence: TGTGCCAGCAGCTTTCGGGGGGTCAATCAGCCCCAGCATTTT.

This clone has just a few counts. This chain links TRBV3-1 (or the pseudogene TRBV3-2) with TRBJ2-5, with a tentative D call TRBD2 (6 bases). Trimming shortened V by 1 base and J by 0 bases, and 15 bases separated the two germline ends. This CDR3 has 17 amino acids. In germline, CDR1 is LGHDT, CDR2 YNNKEL (reference sequence). Here the CDR3 DNA reads TGTGCCAGCAGCCAAGTTACGGGAGTAGGGGACCAAGAGACCCAGTACTTC. This codes for CASSQVTGVGDQETQYF.

The chain employs TRBV19 and TRBJ2-1; D gene uncertain. The CDR3 has 13 residues. CDR1 LNHDA and CDR2 SQIVND come from the germline V gene (reference sequence). V gave up 5 bases and J gave up 10 bases, with 15 bases separating them. The CDR3 reads CASSGRLLREQFF. DNA for the CDR3: TGTGCCAGTAGTGGCCGACTCTTAAGGGAGCAGTTCTTC.

The chain has TRBV2 and TRBJ2-7; the match to TRBD1 covers 8 bases. CDR1 and CDR2 (germline): SNHLY, FYNNEI. CDR3 length: 13 amino acids. V lost 7 bases and J lost 2; bases outside the gene matches: 4. CDR3 in amino acids: CASNGQGPYEQYF. CDR3 nucleotide sequence: TGTGCCAGCAACGGACAGGGACCCTACGAGCAGTACTTC.

This clone was found once. The chain carries TRBV2 and TRBJ1-5; D gene uncertain. There are 14 residues in the CDR3. The germline V gene has CDR1 SNHLY and CDR2 FYNNEI. Trimming took off 3 bases at V and 6 bases at J, with 12 bases between the two ends. In nucleotides, the CDR3 is TGTGCCAGCAGTGATCGGGGAGATCGTCAGCCCCAGCATTTT. Protein product: CASSDRGDRQPQHF.

This clone has only a few counts. V gene TRBV19 combines with J gene TRBJ1-1; TRBD1 aligns across 7 bases. Germline trimming cut 4 bases from V and 0 bases from J; bases unmatched to any gene: 8. This CDR3 contains 16 residues. CDR1 and CDR2 from the germline V gene are LNHDA and SQIVND (reference sequence). For the CDR3, the DNA is TGTGCCAGTAGTACCATCACAGGGGCGATGAACACTGAAGCTTTCTTT. It encodes CASSTITGAMNTEAFF.

The V call is TRBV19, the J call TRBJ1-5, with a tentative D call TRBD1 (6 bases). V was cut by 10 bases and J by 3 bases, with 13 bases left in between. This CDR3 contains 13 residues. CDR1 is LNHDA and CDR2 is SQIVND in the germline V gene (reference sequence). This CDR3 is CATGGRANQPQHF. The DNA for the CDR3 is TGTGCCACGGGGGGCAGGGCCAATCAGCCCCAGCATTTT.

This chain connects TRBV6-6 to TRBJ1-1; 7 bases map to TRBD1. The CDR3 consists of 14 residues. Germline lookup yields CDR1 MNHNY and CDR2 SVGAGI (reference sequence). The junction had 8 bases not matched to a gene; V was cut back by 7 bases and J by 3 bases. The CDR3 protein is CASITRQGDTEAFF. The CDR3 coding sequence is TGTGCCAGCATCACACGACAGGGCGACACTGAAGCTTTCTTT.

The chain uses TRBV7-2 and TRBJ2-7; 8 bases match TRBD1. J was trimmed by 3 bases and V by 5 bases; bases with no gene match: 6. CDR1 SGHTA and CDR2 FQGNSA come from the germline V gene. The CDR3 sequence is 14 residues long. The CDR3 is CASSVGQANYEQYF. The DNA of the CDR3 is TGTGCCAGCAGCGTGGGACAGGCGAACTACGAGCAGTACTTC.

This clone was observed a few times. The CDR3 nucleotides are TGTGCCAGCAGCTCGACAGGGGGCCCTTATGGCTACACCTTC. Protein product: CASSSTGGPYGYTF. The chain has TRBV7-9 and TRBJ1-2; 10 nucleotides agree with TRBD1. CDR3 length: 14 residues. Germline V gene lookup returns CDR1 SEHNR and CDR2 FQNEAQ (reference sequence). V lost 4 bases, J lost 5 bases, and 4 bases stayed unmatched.

This clone has just one count. The J gene is TRBJ2-3, the V gene TRBV5-4; D call uncertain. V was shortened by 0 bases and J by 2 bases, with 7 bases between the two germline ends. Looked up from germline, CDR1 is SGHNT and CDR2 is YYREEE (reference sequence). CDR3 length equals 14 residues. The CDR3 DNA sequence: TGTGCCAGCAGCTTGGGAGCAACCACAGATACGCAGTATTTT. It specifies CASSLGATTDTQYF.

This clone was detected only once. The chain has TRBV30 and TRBJ1-4, with D possibly matching TRBD1 (5 bases). CDR1 and CDR2 (germline): GTSNPN, SVGIG (reference sequence). Trimming cost V 1 base and J 5 bases, with 17 bases left between them. The CDR3 length is 16 residues. The CDR3, as DNA: TGTGCCTGGAGTGGGGTCATGTCGCAGGGAAATGAAAAACTGTTTTTT. Translated: CAWSGVMSQGNEKLFF.

V usage is TRBV5-1 and J usage is TRBJ1-1; 9 nucleotides match TRBD1. Trimming at V came to 3 bases and at J to 5 bases, leaving 2 bases not matched to a gene. The length of the CDR3 is 13 residues. Germline V gives CDR1 SGHRS, CDR2 YFSETQ. The CDR3 spells CASSSDRGTEAFF. For the CDR3, the DNA is TGCGCCAGCAGCTCCGACAGGGGGACTGAAGCTTTCTTT.

This chain connects TRBV6-2 or TRBV6-3 to TRBJ1-1; no clear D. CDR1 MNHEY and CDR2 SVGEGT come from the germline V gene. V lost 2 bases to trimming and J lost 0 bases, with 7 bases between them. The CDR3 is 14 residues long. Here the CDR3 DNA reads TGTGCCAGCAGTTACGAGGATTTGAACACTGAAGCTTTCTTT. As protein: CASSYEDLNTEAFF.

The chain recombines TRBV30 with TRBJ2-1; 13 bases line up with TRBD2. This CDR3 is built from 15 residues. Losses at the gene ends were 2 bases for V and 6 bases for J; bases not matched to a gene: 4. Germline V gene sequence: CDR1 GTSNPN, CDR2 SVGIG (reference sequence). The CDR3 DNA reads as TGTGCCTGGAGTCTAGGACTAGCGGGGGTCAATGAGCAGTTCTTC. Its translation is CAWSLGLAGVNEQFF.

Many counts were recorded for this clone. The chain couples TRBV4-1 to TRBJ1-5; D is ambiguous. Looked up from germline, CDR1 is MGHRA and CDR2 is YSYEKL. Trimming cost V 4 bases and J 3 bases, with 7 bases left between them. This CDR3 spans 13 amino acids. The CDR3 loop reads CASSRQLNQPQHF. DNA for the CDR3: TGCGCCAGCAGCCGACAACTCAATCAGCCCCAGCATTTT.

The chain is built from TRBV30 and TRBJ1-6; TRBD1 might be the D (6 bases). There are 14 residues in the CDR3. Germline V CDR1 and CDR2: GTSNPN, SVGIG (reference sequence). V lost 5 bases to trimming and J lost 6 bases, with 14 bases between them. The CDR3 DNA reads TGTGCCTGGGCCCATGGGGGCATTAATTCACCCCTCCACTTT. Protein: CAWAHGGINSPLHF. Full variable domain (missing parts from reference TRBV30 and TRBJ1-6): SQTIHQWPATLVQPVGSPLSLECTVEGTSNPNLYWYRQAAGRGLQLLFYSVGIGQISSEVPQNLSASRPQDRQFILSSKKLLLSDSGFYLCAWAHGGINSPLHFGNGTRLTVT.

V is TRBV18 and J is TRBJ1-2, with 9 bases matching TRBD1. This CDR3 comprises 17 residues. In germline, CDR1 is KGHSH, CDR2 LQKENI. The V segment lost 2 bases and the J segment 4 bases; nucleotides outside the gene matches: 11. CDR3: CASSPLADRGPVYGYTF. In DNA form, the CDR3 reads TGTGCCAGCTCACCATTAGCGGACAGGGGTCCCGTCTATGGCTACACCTTC.

This clone has more than one count but fewer than ten. The chain carries TRBV7-2 and TRBJ2-7; a weak D match, TRBD2 (5 bases). This CDR3 has 14 amino acids. V lost 5 bases to trimming and J lost 3 bases, with 14 bases between them. CDR1 and CDR2 from the germline V gene are SGHTA and FQGNSA. The CDR3 coding sequence is TGTGCCAGCAGCCCAAGGAGGCAGAACTACGAGCAGTACTTC. Translating gives CASSPRRQNYEQYF.